This T cell receptor beta chain is from a study of blood T cell repertoires in COVID-19 (dated by TCRdb to about 2020). In terms of the full investigation: Samples covering the acute and convalescent phases of COVID-19 were provided by collaborators in the United States, Italy and Spain. The prospective study material was composed of cDNA or gDNA derived from T cells, B-cell-depleted T cells, or PBMCs. Deeply sampled blood TCRbeta repertoires from subjects exposed to, actively infected with, or recovered from COVID-19 were included in the dataset. The repertoires were released in a freely available public database intended as a resource for research on the immune response to SARS-CoV-2. Samples came from the ongoing ImmuneRACE study (first 160 participants) plus 1,254 subjects from 6 global collaborators. A de-identified subject ID, COVID-19 status, age in years and sex were almost always included in the sample metadata. Where HLA class I and class II types were available, the types were taken from metadata supplied by the sample provider, not from assay-based typing.

V gives up 1 base and J gives up 2 bases, and the segment between their germline ends measures 14 bases. From the germline V gene, CDR1 is SGHDT and CDR2 is YYEEEE. The CDR3 numbers 16 residues from cysteine through phenylalanine. Only the CDR3 DNA stays, 48 bases, in frame from base 1. The collaborating institutions used their own protocols to collect whole blood in K2EDTA tubes. For TCRbeta analysis, collaborators shipped samples as frozen whole blood, isolated PBMCs, or DNA extracted from either of those sample types. Results the study describes overall, beyond this receptor: The amount of clinical and demographic metadata varied by source and participant and was provided uncurated.

On this clone itself: Its antigen is unknown. There are no base qualities to consult, and no much larger clone falls within one base.

TCRbeta CDR3 regions were amplified from genomic DNA using the immunoSEQ Assay, a bias-controlled multiplex PCR. For the original study's pipeline: Within the assay, amplification of reference gene primers was used to estimate how many nucleated cells each sample contained. To quantify the absolute abundance of each unique TCRbeta CDR3 rearrangement, sequence reads were collapsed and filtered. For each sample, productive Simpson clonality was calculated by taking the square root of Simpson's diversity index across productive rearrangements. In its TCRdb copy, this immuneACCESS table keeps in-frame sequences only and misses some clones. Where compared with another copy, unresolved V genes explain less than half of these, and the others have no known cause. The DNA gave D and trimming, while V, J and clone size come from that table. The sample data list about 160,000 clones, and more than 70% of these were observed just once. Roughly a tenth of the sample is held by the ten biggest clonotypes.

Sequenced: peripheral blood. This sequence originates from a woman older than 75 with active or convalescent COVID-19. The chain joins TRBV5-6 to TRBJ2-3; a weak D assignment points to TRBD1 (6 bases agree). The CDR3 protein: CASSLRDNRLTDTQYF. The DNA is TGTGCCAGCAGCTTGCGGGACAACCGCCTCACAGATACGCAGTATTTT.